This TCR beta chain was obtained from a study of blood T cell repertoires in COVID-19. Cohort 3 recovered donors had two negative PCRs, clearance, or symptom resolution. Generated by immunoSEQ multiplex PCR, the TCRdb table keeps only in-frame clones and is missing some. The sample has 200,000 to 250,000 clones, about four fifths seen once. The sample comprised PBMCs or T cells enriched from blood (not recorded which). This receptor was obtained from a man in his sixties who had recovered from COVID-19.

Written as DNA, the CDR3 is TGTGCCAGCAGCCAGCGTGCCGGGAGCACAGATACGCAGTATTTT. Encoded protein: CASSQRAGSTDTQYF. The rearrangement links TRBV3-1 (or the pseudogene TRBV3-2) to TRBJ2-3; unclear D gene. The V gene's germline CDR1 is LGHDT and CDR2 YNNKEL (reference sequence). V dropped 3 bases and J dropped 0 bases, with 10 bases sitting between them. This CDR3 has 15 amino acids.